The sequence of this T cell receptor (beta chain) was determined in a study of molecular identifiers for immune sequencing clone quantification. V was cut by 5 bases and J by 0 bases, with 18 bases left in between. CDR3 size: 17 residues. This clonotype was detected a few times. This may come from a read error, since a much larger clone is one base off. MiXCR was run by TCRdb on the PCR reads, yielding one entry per CDR3 protein. The sample carries some 89,000 distinct CDR3 sequences, 20% to 25% recorded once. This TCR derives from a human donor in good health. Some libraries in this study had Jurkat cell RNA spiked in. The sequencing sample was made of naive CD8+ T cells from blood, with Jurkat cell RNA spiked in. Subset: FACS-sorted CD8+CD4-CCR7+CD45RA+ naive T cells. The rearrangement joins TRBV12-3 or TRBV12-4 to TRBJ2-3; possible D gene TRBD1, 5 bases. CDR3 DNA sequence: TGTGCCAGCAGTGCCCCAAGATGTGGGGCTAGCACAGATACGCAGTATTTT. It yields the protein CASSAPRCGASTDTQYF.